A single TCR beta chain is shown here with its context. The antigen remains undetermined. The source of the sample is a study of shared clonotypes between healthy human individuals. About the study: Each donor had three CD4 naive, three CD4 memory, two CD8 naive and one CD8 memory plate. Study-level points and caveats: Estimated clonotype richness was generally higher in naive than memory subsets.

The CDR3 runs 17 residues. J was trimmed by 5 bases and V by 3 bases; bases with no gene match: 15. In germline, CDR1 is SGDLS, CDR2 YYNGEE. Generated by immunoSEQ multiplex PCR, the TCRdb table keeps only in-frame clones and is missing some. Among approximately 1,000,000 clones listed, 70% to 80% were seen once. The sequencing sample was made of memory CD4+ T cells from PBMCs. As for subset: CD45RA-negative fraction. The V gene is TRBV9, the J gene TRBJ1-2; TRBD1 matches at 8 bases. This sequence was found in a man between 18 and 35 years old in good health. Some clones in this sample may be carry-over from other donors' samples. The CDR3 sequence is CASSASGQVLRGYGYTF. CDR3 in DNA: TGTGCCAGCAGCGCTTCGGGACAGGTCCTGCGAGGGTATGGCTACACCTTC.